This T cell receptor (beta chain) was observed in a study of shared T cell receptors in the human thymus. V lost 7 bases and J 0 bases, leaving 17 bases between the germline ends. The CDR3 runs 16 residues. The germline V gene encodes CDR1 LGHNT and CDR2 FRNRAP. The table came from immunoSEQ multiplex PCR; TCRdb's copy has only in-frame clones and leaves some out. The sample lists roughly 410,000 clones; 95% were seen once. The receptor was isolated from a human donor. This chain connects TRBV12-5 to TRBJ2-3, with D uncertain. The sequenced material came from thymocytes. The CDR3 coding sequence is TGTGCTAGTGCCTTAGGCACCCGCCCGAGCACAGATACGCAGTATTTT. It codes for CASALGTRPSTDTQYF.